This T cell receptor (beta chain) was recorded in a study of Ad26.COV2.S vaccination and SARS-CoV-2 variants. Study-level background: The study gave Ad26.COV2.S intramuscularly, once or twice 56 days apart.

TCRdb's table, derived via immunoSEQ multiplex PCR, lists solely in-frame clones and lacks some. The profile shows fewer than 900,000 clones, 70% to 90% of them singletons. For this clone: Its target is not known. The sample holds other DNA sequences that translate to the same CDR3.

This sample's treatment: around 19 received Ad26.COV2.S at low or high dose, single or two shots; five or six received placebo; per-sample allocation not given. Specimen acquisition occurred on day 63 following the initial vaccine or placebo injection. General observations from the study: Spike-specific TCR breadth ran higher among vaccine recipients than placebo recipients.

In germline, CDR1 is SGHKS, CDR2 YYEKEE (reference sequence). V lost 4 bases and J lost 1, with 8 bases in between. The CDR3 sequence is 13 residues long. Sequencing used peripheral blood, obtained in a trial of Ad26.COV2.S vaccine versus placebo. The TCR comes from a person between 18 and 59 years old who received the Ad26.COV2.S COVID-19 vaccine or a placebo. The V and J genes are TRBV5-5 and TRBJ1-1; D possibly corresponds to TRBD1 (6 bases). Here the CDR3 DNA reads TGTGCCAGCAGCCGACAGGAGAACACTGAAGCTTTCTTT. Translation: CASSRQENTEAFF.